This T cell receptor (beta chain) originates from a study of spatial heterogeneity in lung cancer. The study, taken as a whole, reports: Higher tumor mutation counts went along with higher counts of expanded intratumoral alpha and beta TCRs.

This clonotype was seen ten or more times. The antigen remains unidentified. Since it is a stray read in a library aimed at alpha chains, this beta chain has a size that is not meaningful. Time point denoted: sample taken at primary tumor resection. Via MiXCR, TCRdb re-called the 5' RACE reads, giving one row per CDR3 protein. Among about 5,100 distinct CDR3 sequences listed, 6% to 7.5% were seen once. Trimming removed 1 base at V and 4 bases at J, with 14 bases between. CDR3 size: 15 residues. Germline values: CDR1 SQVTM, CDR2 ANQGSEA. The material sequenced was lung tumor tissue, taken at surgery. The clonotype comes from a female donor with early-stage non-small cell lung cancer. The chain joins TRBV29-1 to TRBJ2-1, with D perhaps TRBD2 (6 bases). CDR3 sequence reads: CSVEGGEVQYNEQFF. The CDR3 DNA reads TGCAGCGTTGAAGGGGGGGAGGTCCAGTACAATGAGCAGTTCTTC.